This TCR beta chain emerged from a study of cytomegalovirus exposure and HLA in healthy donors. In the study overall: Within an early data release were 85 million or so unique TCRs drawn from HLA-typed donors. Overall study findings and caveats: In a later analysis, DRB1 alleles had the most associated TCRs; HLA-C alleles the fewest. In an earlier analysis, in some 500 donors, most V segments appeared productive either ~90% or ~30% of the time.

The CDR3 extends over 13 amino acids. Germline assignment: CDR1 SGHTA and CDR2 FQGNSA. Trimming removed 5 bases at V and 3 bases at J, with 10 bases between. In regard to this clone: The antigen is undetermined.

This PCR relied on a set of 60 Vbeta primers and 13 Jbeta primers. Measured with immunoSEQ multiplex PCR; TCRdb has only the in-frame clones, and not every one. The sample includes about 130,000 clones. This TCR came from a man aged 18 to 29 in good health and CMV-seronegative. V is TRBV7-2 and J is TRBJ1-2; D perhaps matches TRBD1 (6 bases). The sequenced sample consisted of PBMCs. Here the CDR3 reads CASSPGQYYGYTF. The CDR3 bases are TGTGCCAGCAGCCCAGGACAGTACTATGGCTACACCTTC.